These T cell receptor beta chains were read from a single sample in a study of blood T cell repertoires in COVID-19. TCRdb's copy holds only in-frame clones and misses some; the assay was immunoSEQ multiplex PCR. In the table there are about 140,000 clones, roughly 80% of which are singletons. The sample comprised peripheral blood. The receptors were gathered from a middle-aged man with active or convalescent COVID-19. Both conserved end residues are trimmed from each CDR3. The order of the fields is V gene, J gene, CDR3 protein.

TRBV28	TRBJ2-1	ASSQTILGTPFYNEQF
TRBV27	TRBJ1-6	ASSLRNSPLH
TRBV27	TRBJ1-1	ASSLLSRVNTEAF
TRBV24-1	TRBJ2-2	ATKNAGTGELF
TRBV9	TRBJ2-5	ASSVGGEETQY
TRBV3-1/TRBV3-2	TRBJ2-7	ASSQVTGGLNEQY
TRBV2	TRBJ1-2	ASNRFYGYT
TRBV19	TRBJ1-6	ASSLGQSSSPLH
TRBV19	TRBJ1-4	ASIRTGFNEKLF
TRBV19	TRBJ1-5	ASSMGQRSNQPQH
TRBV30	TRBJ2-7	AWKWRGSYEQY
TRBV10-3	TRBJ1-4	AISGSGQGATNEKLF
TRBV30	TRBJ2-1	AWSPQGDEQF
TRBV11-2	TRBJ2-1	ASSLIPSSYNEQF
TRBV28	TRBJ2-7	ASSPDSAYEQY
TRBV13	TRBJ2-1	ASSRDSTYNEQF
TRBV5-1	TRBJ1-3	ASSTRTGSGNTIY
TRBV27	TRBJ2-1	ASSLEGYEQF
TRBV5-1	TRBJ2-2	ASSPRQGSNTGELF
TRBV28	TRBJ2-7	ASSLAGVGYEQY
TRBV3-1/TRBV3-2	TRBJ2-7	ASSLRTGTYEQY
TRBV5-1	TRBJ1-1	ASSLQGGTEAF
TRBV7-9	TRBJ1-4	ASSLSPGFNEKLF
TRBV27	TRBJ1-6	ASSLRGQAYNSPLH
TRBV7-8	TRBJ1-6	ASSLSRGGSPLH
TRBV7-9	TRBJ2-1	ASSLTGSILGNEQF
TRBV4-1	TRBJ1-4	ASRTTAFNEKLF
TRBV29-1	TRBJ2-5	SVYPRSGDQETQY
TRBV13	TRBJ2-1	ASSPGLGSYNEQF
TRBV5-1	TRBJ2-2	ASSLMTGTGELF
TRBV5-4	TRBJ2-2	ASSLNGGSETGELF
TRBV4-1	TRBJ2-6	ASRQENAGGANVLT
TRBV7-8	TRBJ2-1	ASKRTASYNEQF
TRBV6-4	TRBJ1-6	ASSSPGSPLH
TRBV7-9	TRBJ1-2	ASSLGNRDDYGYT
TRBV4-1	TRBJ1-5	ASSPTPQGAPNNQPQH
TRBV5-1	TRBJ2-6	ASSSGLAGTSSGANVLT
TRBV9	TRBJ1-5	ASSDGQSNQPQH
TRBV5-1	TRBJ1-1	ASSLNRPVTEAF
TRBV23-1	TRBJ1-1	ASSPPPGRDYGDTEAF
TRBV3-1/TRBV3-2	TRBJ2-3	ASSQDGRLDTQY
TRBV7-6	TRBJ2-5	ASSLGVRVETQY
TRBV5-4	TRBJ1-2	ASSPRGGQKNYGYT
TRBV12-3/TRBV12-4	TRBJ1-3	ASSLPLGNTIY
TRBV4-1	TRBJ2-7	ASSRQLTYEQY
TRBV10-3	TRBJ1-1	AIRVEANTEAF
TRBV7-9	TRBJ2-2	ASSLAGGQLF
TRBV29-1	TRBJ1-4	SVVTGAANEKLF
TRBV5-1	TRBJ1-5	ASSLGATGGTSNQPQH
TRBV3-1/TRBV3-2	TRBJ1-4	ASTSPDEKLF
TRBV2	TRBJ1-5	ASRQGQGAAQPQH
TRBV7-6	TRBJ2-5	ASSLVPSGDQETQY
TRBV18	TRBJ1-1	ASSVGGNGNTEAF
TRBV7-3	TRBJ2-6	ASSPTGSSGANVLT
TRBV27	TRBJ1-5	ASKMAGNQPQH
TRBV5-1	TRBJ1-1	ASTIDIGTGEAF
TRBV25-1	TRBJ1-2	ASSESGVNYGYT